A single sample gave rise to the 16 T cell receptor beta chains below, sequenced in a study of sequential checkpoint blockade in melanoma. The assay was immunoSEQ multiplex PCR, and TCRdb's table has in-frame clones only and misses some. The sample comprises roughly 34,000 clones, 65% to 90% of which are singletons, and more than 20% rests with the top ten. This sample's treatment: randomized to nivolumab then ipilimumab (arm A) or the reverse (arm B). Specimen: CD8+ T cells sorted from blood (inferred from file names), collected from a patient given nivolumab and ipilimumab in sequence. The receptors come from a human donor with melanoma.

V is TRBV6-6 and J is TRBJ2-3; no clear D gene. The CDR3 contains 13 residues. The V and J ends lost 0 bases and 7 bases respectively, with 8 bases between them. Germline V lookup: CDR1 MNHNY, CDR2 SVGAGI (reference sequence). DNA for the CDR3: TGTGCCAGCAGTTACTCCCCTATGAATACGCAGTATTTT. As protein: CASSYSPMNTQYF.

V gene TRBV7-9 combines with J gene TRBJ2-7; TRBD1 matches at 9 bases. Germline V gives CDR1 SEHNR, CDR2 FQNEAQ (reference sequence). The V segment lost 4 bases and the J segment 3 bases; nucleotides outside the gene matches: 10. This CDR3 has 16 residues. The CDR3: CASSSTGTGILYEQYF. DNA of the CDR3: TGTGCCAGCAGCTCCACCGGGACAGGGATTCTCTACGAGCAGTACTTC.

Turning to this clone: A read error is likely here: a far larger clone is one base away. The same CDR3 also results from other DNA sequences found in this sample. The V call is TRBV7-2, the J call TRBJ2-6; 10 nucleotides align to TRBD1. The V and J ends lost 5 bases and 3 bases, in that order; junction bases with no gene match: 10. Germline CDR1 and CDR2: SGHTA and FQGNSA. This CDR3 is 18 amino acids long. In DNA, the CDR3 is TGTGCCAGCAGCCTGAAAGGACAGGGGGAGGTTGGGGCCAACGTCCTGACTTTC. Residues: CASSLKGQGEVGANVLTF.

The chain couples TRBV27 to TRBJ2-1; a weak D match, TRBD1 (5 bases). V was trimmed by 3 bases and J by 3 bases, leaving 6 bases between them. The CDR3 is 13 amino acids. Germline V lookup: CDR1 MNHEY, CDR2 SMNVEV (reference sequence). CDR3 amino acids: CASSFRVYNEQFF. CDR3 DNA sequence: TGTGCCAGCAGTTTCAGGGTCTACAATGAGCAGTTCTTC.

J is TRBJ2-7 and V is TRBV29-1; 10 nucleotides align to TRBD1. Per the germline V gene, CDR1 is SQVTM and CDR2 is ANQGSEA. Trimming removed 7 bases from V and 5 bases from J; junction bases left unmatched: 8. This CDR3 spans 13 amino acids. CDR3 amino acids: CSASGTGVDEQYF. In DNA, the CDR3 is TGCAGCGCTTCCGGGACAGGGGTCGACGAGCAGTACTTC.

V is TRBV27 and J is TRBJ2-1; perhaps TRBD2 as D (5 bases). Germline V gives CDR1 MNHEY, CDR2 SMNVEV (reference sequence). The V end was cut by 2 bases, the J end by 5 bases, with 28 bases between. The CDR3 totals 20 residues. CDR3 sequence (DNA): TGTGCCAGCAGTTTAATTCGGACTCGCCACCTCAGAAGATTCCACAATGAGCAGTTCTTC. It yields the protein CASSLIRTRHLRRFHNEQFF.

There are a few counts of this clone. The V gene is TRBV28, the J gene TRBJ2-1, with TRBD2 as a possible D gene (5 bases). Germline loops: CDR1 MDHEN, CDR2 SYDVKM. The V gene lost 5 bases and the J gene lost 5 bases, with 10 bases spanning the gap. The CDR3 runs to 13 residues. CDR3 coding DNA: TGTGCCAGCAGTCTAGCCATTCACAATGAGCAGTTCTTC. The encoded protein is CASSLAIHNEQFF.

This clone appeared a few times. This chain uses TRBV13 with TRBJ2-7; 7 positions agree with TRBD2. This CDR3 comprises 14 residues. Germline values: CDR1 PRHDT, CDR2 FYEKMQ (reference sequence). J gave up 5 bases and V 5 bases, and 9 bases lay outside the gene matches. CDR3 coding DNA: TGTGCCAGCAGCCCCATCCGCGGGAGCGACGAGCAGTACTTC. Protein: CASSPIRGSDEQYF.

The chain is built from TRBV5-6 and TRBJ2-7; 7 bases are shared with TRBD2. The germline V gene has CDR1 SGHDT and CDR2 YYEEEE. There are 15 residues in the CDR3. Unmatched junction bases numbered 6, after V lost 0 bases and J lost 3 bases. In nucleotides, the CDR3 is TGTGCCAGCAGCTTGGCCGGGGGGAACGGCTACGAGCAGTACTTC. Translation: CASSLAGGNGYEQYF.

The chain joins TRBV20-1 to TRBJ2-7; 9 bases map to TRBD2. Germline loops: CDR1 DFQATT, CDR2 SNEGSKA (reference sequence). The CDR3 runs to 11 residues. V shed 2 bases, J shed 7 bases, and the junction held 0 bases outside the gene matches. CDR3 DNA: TGCAGTGCTAGACTAGCGGGAGAGCAGTACTTC. Its translation: CSARLAGEQYF.

The chain carries TRBV13 and TRBJ1-3, with no clear D. The CDR3 runs to 14 residues. Trimming removed 7 bases at V and 3 bases at J, with 13 bases between. Germline CDR1 and CDR2: PRHDT and FYEKMQ (reference sequence). As DNA, the CDR3 is TGTGCCAGCACGAGGAGGGCGTATGGAAACACCATATATTTT. Translating it yields CASTRRAYGNTIYF.

This clone appeared a single time. This chain links TRBV5-6 with TRBJ2-3; a possible D gene is TRBD1 (6 bases). V was pared by 5 bases and J by 2 bases, with 18 bases between. This CDR3 region has 16 residues. The germline gives CDR1 SGHDT, CDR2 YYEEEE. The CDR3 nucleotides read TGTGCCAGCAGTTTTTACCCACAGGGTGTCACAGATACGCAGTATTTT. Its protein product is CASSFYPQGVTDTQYF.

The V gene is TRBV11-2, the J gene TRBJ2-1, with 13 nucleotides matching TRBD2. Per germline, CDR1 SGHAT and CDR2 FQNNGV. J was trimmed by 10 bases and V by 4 bases; bases with no gene match: 10. The CDR3 runs to 16 residues. The DNA of the CDR3 is TGTGCCAGCAGCTCCTACACGGGACTAGCGGGATTAGAGCAGTTCTTC. Protein product: CASSSYTGLAGLEQFF.

V is TRBV5-1 and J is TRBJ2-5; the match to TRBD2 covers 9 bases. The germline V gene encodes CDR1 SGHRS and CDR2 YFSETQ. This CDR3 comprises 15 residues. J lost 5 bases, V lost 0 bases, and 5 bases had no gene match. The chain's CDR3 is CASSLALAGVETQYF. The CDR3 nucleotides read TGCGCCAGCAGCTTGGCGTTAGCGGGAGTGGAGACCCAGTACTTC.

V gene TRBV6-6 combines with J gene TRBJ2-2; 9 positions match TRBD1. The CDR3 runs 15 residues. Germline CDR1 MNHNY, CDR2 SVGAGI (reference sequence). V was pared by 7 bases and J by 4 bases, with 7 bases of the junction left unmatched. Here the CDR3 DNA reads TGTGCCAGCACCGCGACAGGGGGAATCACCGGGGAGCTGTTTTTT. It encodes CASTATGGITGELFF.

This rearrangement joins TRBV28 to TRBJ2-5, with D possibly being TRBD1 (5 bases). Trimming pared 7 bases from V and 4 bases from J, leaving 13 bases between. Germline V gene data show CDR1 as MDHEN and CDR2 as SYDVKM. The CDR3 runs 13 residues. Written as DNA, the CDR3 is TGTGCCAGCAAGCCCCAGGGTATAGAGACCCAGTACTTC. Protein sequence: CASKPQGIETQYF.